The rows below give T cell receptor beta chains drawn from one sample of a study of blood T cell dynamics during melanoma immunotherapy. Sequencing was performed with immunoSEQ multiplex PCR; in TCRdb, only in-frame clones are kept and a portion is missing. The sample includes 6,000 or so clones, approximately 91% of them seen just once. Sequencing used blood, obtained from a patient treated with checkpoint blockade. These receptors were collected from a human donor with melanoma. The CDR3 runs from the conserved cysteine through the conserved F or W. Each record gives: V gene, J gene, D gene, clone size, CDR3 DNA, CDR3 protein. The D gene is left open where the match is weak. Rows may omit the clone size; those that give it use once, few, many or a size class.

TRBV7-9	TRBJ2-1	NA	NA	TGTGCCAGCAGCTCGACCGGCGAGGTCCCAAGGGGGTTCTTC	CASSSTGEVPRGFF
TRBV5-7	TRBJ2-2	NA	NA	TGTGCCAGCAGCAAACCAGGGGCCTGGGAGTACACCGGGGAGCTGTTTTTT	CASSKPGAWEYTGELFF
TRBV25-1	TRBJ1-2	NA	NA	TGTGCCAGCGCACCATTAGGTCGGGGCACGTCTAACTATGGCTACACCTTC	CASAPLGRGTSNYGYTF
TRBV18	TRBJ1-5	NA	NA	TGTGCCAGCTCAGGACAGAGCAATCAGCCCCAGCATTTT	CASSGQSNQPQHF
TRBV20-1	TRBJ1-1	NA	NA	TGCAGTGCTTATGTAGACACTGAAGCTTTCTTT	CSAYVDTEAFF
TRBV5-1	TRBJ1-1	NA	NA	TGCGCCAGCAGCGTGGGCCCTCTCGCTGAAGCTTTCTTT	CASSVGPLAEAFF
TRBV6-1	TRBJ2-5	TRBD2	NA	TGTGCCAGCAGTGAAGCCAGACTAGCCCTAGAGACCCAGTACTTC	CASSEARLALETQYF
TRBV4-1	TRBJ2-7	NA	NA	TGCGCCAGCAGCCCACTTGCGACCTACGAGCAGTACTTC	CASSPLATYEQYF
TRBV28	TRBJ2-5	NA	NA	TGTGCCAGCAGTCCAGGGTCCGTAAAGACCCAGTACTTC	CASSPGSVKTQYF
TRBV10-1	TRBJ2-2	NA	NA	TGCGCCAGCAGGTCGGGAGCCGGGGAGCTGTTTTTT	CASRSGAGELFF
TRBV19	TRBJ1-6	TRBD1	NA	TGTGCCAGTAGTCCGACAGGGGACGGGTCACCCCTCCACTTT	CASSPTGDGSPLHF
TRBV18	TRBJ1-5	NA	NA	TGTGCCAGCTCAAGTCAGGTGGATCAGCCCCAGCATTTT	CASSSQVDQPQHF
TRBV10-2	TRBJ2-3	NA	NA	TGCGCCAGCACAGAAGGGCTTCTAGTAGAAGATACGCAGTATTTT	CASTEGLLVEDTQYF
TRBV9	TRBJ2-3	TRBD2	NA	TGTGCCAGCAGCTGGAGCGGGGGGGACTTCCGCACAGATACGCAGTATTTT	CASSWSGGDFRTDTQYF
TRBV30	TRBJ2-7	TRBD1	once	TGTGCCTGGAGTGGGTGGGACAGGGGGTTACGATCCTACGAGCAGTACTTC	CAWSGWDRGLRSYEQYF
TRBV19	TRBJ2-3	NA	NA	TGTGCCAGTAGTATTCAGGGGGGCTTTACAGATACGCAGTATTTT	CASSIQGGFTDTQYF
TRBV5-6	TRBJ2-1	TRBD1	once	TGTGCCAGCAGCCCCGGTTCGACAGGGGGTATGTATGAGCAGTTCTTC	CASSPGSTGGMYEQFF
TRBV7-3	TRBJ2-1	TRBD2	NA	TGTGCCAGCAGCCGGGCACCACGACTAGCGGGGGAGAAATACAATGAGCAGTTCTTC	CASSRAPRLAGEKYNEQFF
TRBV19	TRBJ1-6	TRBD1	NA	TGTGCCAGTACCCCCCGACGACAGGGCGACTCACCCCTCCACTTT	CASTPRRQGDSPLHF
TRBV10-3	TRBJ1-3	NA	NA	TGTGCCTCCGGGGGGAGTTACTCTGGAAACACCATATATTTT	CASGGSYSGNTIYF
TRBV19	TRBJ2-5	TRBD1	NA	TGTGCCAGTGCACTAGACAGGGGAAAGACCCAGTACTTC	CASALDRGKTQYF
TRBV7-9	TRBJ2-1	TRBD2	once	TGTGCCAGCAGTTCAAGCGGGACTAGCAATGAGCAGTTCTTC	CASSSSGTSNEQFF
TRBV2	TRBJ1-1	NA	NA	TGTGCCAGCAGTGCAGAGGCGAACACTGAAGCTTTCTTT	CASSAEANTEAFF
TRBV7-9	TRBJ2-7	NA	NA	TGTGCCAGCAGCTCCGCAAGGGACCCCACCTACGAGCAGTACTTC	CASSSARDPTYEQYF
TRBV27	TRBJ2-1	NA	NA	TGTGCCAGCAGCCCACCCGGGTTGGGCAATGAGCAGTTCTTC	CASSPPGLGNEQFF
TRBV6-6	TRBJ2-7	TRBD2	NA	TGTGCCAGCAGTTACACTAGCGGGGGGTACGAGCAGTACTTC	CASSYTSGGYEQYF
TRBV5-1	TRBJ2-7	NA	NA	TGCGCCAGCAGCCTCCGGGAAGGGGCCCCCTTTGAGCAGTACTTC	CASSLREGAPFEQYF
TRBV7-6	TRBJ1-6	NA	NA	TGTGCCAGCAGTTCCTCTGGGGCGTATTCACCCCTCCACTTT	CASSSSGAYSPLHF
TRBV19	TRBJ2-5	NA	NA	TGTGCCAGTAGCCAGGGAGGATTCCAAGAGACCCAGTACTTC	CASSQGGFQETQYF
TRBV6-5	TRBJ1-5	NA	NA	TGTGCCAGCAGTTCATTTGTGGGTCGTCAGCCCCAGCATTTT	CASSSFVGRQPQHF
TRBV18	TRBJ1-2	NA	NA	TGTGCCAGCTACCGTGAACAGGGCGTCGGCTATGGCTACACCTTC	CASYREQGVGYGYTF
TRBV15	TRBJ2-1	TRBD2	NA	TGTGCCACCAGCACAAAGCGGGGGGGCCTTTACAATGAGCAGTTCTTC	CATSTKRGGLYNEQFF
TRBV11-3	TRBJ2-5	TRBD2	NA	TGTGCCAGCAGCTCTAGCGGCCAAGAGACCCAGTACTTC	CASSSSGQETQYF
TRBV27	TRBJ2-7	NA	NA	TGTGCCAGCAGTTTATTGATAGGGAGCCAAAGGAGCTCCTACGAGCAGTACTTC	CASSLLIGSQRSSYEQYF
TRBV19	TRBJ1-2	NA	NA	TGTGCCAGTAGTATAGTCCAGGGGAGCGGCTACACCTTC	CASSIVQGSGYTF
TRBV5-4	TRBJ2-5	TRBD1	NA	TGTGCCAGCAGCTTGGACAGGGGGGTTGAGACCCAGTACTTC	CASSLDRGVETQYF
TRBV11-2	TRBJ1-3	NA	NA	TGTGCCAGCAGCTTAGCGGCGGGCTCTGGAAACACCATATATTTT	CASSLAAGSGNTIYF
TRBV9	TRBJ2-2	TRBD2	once	TGTGCCAGCAGCGTAGGTGGGACTATCGATACCGGGGAGCTGTTTTTT	CASSVGGTIDTGELFF
TRBV4-2	TRBJ1-1	NA	NA	TGTGCCAGCAGCCAAGTGGGGGGCACTGAAGCTTTCTTT	CASSQVGGTEAFF
TRBV19	TRBJ2-1	TRBD2	NA	TGTGCCAGTAGTATCGGACTAGCGGGGAGAAACTACAATGAGCAGTTCTTC	CASSIGLAGRNYNEQFF
TRBV18	TRBJ2-5	TRBD1	NA	TGTGCCAGCTCACCACGACCCACAGGGGTTTTATTGGGGGAGACCCAGTACTTC	CASSPRPTGVLLGETQYF
TRBV21-1	TRBJ1-6	NA	NA	TGTGCCAGCAGCAGCCTAAGGGCCAGGGGACGAGGCACAACGAGCTCCTATAATTCACCCCTCCACTTT	CASSSLRARGRGTTSSYNSPLHF
TRBV19	TRBJ2-2	NA	NA	TGTGCCAGTACCCCTCTTGGGGTGTCGAACACCGGGGAGCTGTTTTTT	CASTPLGVSNTGELFF
TRBV6-4	TRBJ2-7	TRBD1	once	TGTGCCAGCAGTGACTCCTATACAGGGGATTACGAGCAGTACTTC	CASSDSYTGDYEQYF
TRBV28	TRBJ1-6	NA	NA	TGTGCCAGCAGTGCGCGCCCAGGGATACCTAATTCACCCCTCCACTTT	CASSARPGIPNSPLHF
TRBV2	TRBJ1-2	NA	few	TGTGCCAGCAGTGAAGCCCCCGGGGGGAAGAACTTC	CASSEAPGGKNF
TRBV5-5	TRBJ2-7	TRBD1	NA	TGTGCCAGCAGCCCCGGACAGGGTAGCGACGAGCAGTACTTC	CASSPGQGSDEQYF
TRBV15	TRBJ2-1	TRBD1	NA	TGTGCCACCAGCAGACCTACAAGACAGGGCCCCCCCTACAATGAGCAGTTCTTC	CATSRPTRQGPPYNEQFF